Below, one TCR beta chain is given with its context. Antigen unknown. Tregs were sorted as CD4+CD25+CD127-/low cells. After constant-region reverse-primer amplification, full-length variable regions underwent semi-nested PCR with Nested Universal Primer A. TCRdb re-derived calls from the 5' RACE reads in MiXCR, one entry per CDR3 protein. The data hold 9,500 to 15,000 distinct CDR3 sequences, with roughly 50% observed a single time. General study points: The larger cohort examined one V-J beta rearrangement, not whole repertoires. Tumor Tregs overlapped most with tumor, then blood, naive CD4+ cells. The TCR gene usage of tumor memory CD4+ T cells clustered together with blood and lymph node memory CD4+ cells and with lymph node naive CD4+ cells.

The sequence was obtained from a female donor with breast cancer. The sample taken for sequencing was tumor-infiltrating Tregs sorted from the breast tumor.

The CDR3, as DNA: TGCAGCGTAACCCGGGGGGTCGGCAATCAGCCCCAGCATTTT. Translation: CSVTRGVGNQPQHF. The chain recombines TRBV29-1 with TRBJ1-5, with a possible D match to TRBD1 (5 bases). This CDR3 has 14 amino acids. Germline V CDR1 and CDR2: SQVTM, ANQGSEA. The germline V and J ends were trimmed by 6 bases and 2 bases, with 14 bases remaining between them. The whole variable domain, filled in from reference TRBV29-1 and TRBJ1-5, reads SAVISQKPSRDICQRGTSLTIQCQVDSQVTMMFWYRQQPGQSLTLIATANQGSEATYESGFVIDKFPISRPNLTFSTLTVSNMSPEDSSIYLCSVTRGVGNQPQHFGDGTRLSIL.